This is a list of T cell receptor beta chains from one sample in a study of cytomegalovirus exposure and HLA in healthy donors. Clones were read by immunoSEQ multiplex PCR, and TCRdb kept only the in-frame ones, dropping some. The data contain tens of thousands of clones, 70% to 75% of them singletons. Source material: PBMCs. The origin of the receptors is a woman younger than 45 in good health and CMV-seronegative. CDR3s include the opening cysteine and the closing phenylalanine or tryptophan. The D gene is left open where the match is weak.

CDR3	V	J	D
CASSFSGTSCEQYF	TRBV11-3	TRBJ2-7	TRBD2
CASSSIPGTFYEQYF	TRBV28	TRBJ2-7	NA
CSVERQGAIEQFF	TRBV29-1	TRBJ2-1	TRBD1
CATSSRQGSGNTIYF	TRBV15	TRBJ1-3	TRBD1
CASSQEGSSNSGNTIYF	TRBV9	TRBJ1-3	NA
CASSSRSYEQYF	TRBV5-6	TRBJ2-7	NA
CASSGTGLYGYTF	TRBV10-2	TRBJ1-2	NA
CASSQVYAGTGWELQPQHF	TRBV4-1	TRBJ1-5	TRBD1
CASRGYTEAFF	TRBV19	TRBJ1-1	NA
CASSMGAGGYNEQFF	TRBV28	TRBJ2-1	TRBD2
CASSQDLRDSFYYGYTF	TRBV4-1	TRBJ1-2	TRBD1
CASSPTSGGPSSYNEQFF	TRBV10-1	TRBJ2-1	TRBD2
CASSGGVGGLQETQYF	TRBV9	TRBJ2-5	TRBD2
CASSAPGFGELFF	TRBV9	TRBJ2-2	NA
CASSFWPSSGTGELFF	TRBV27	TRBJ2-2	NA
CASSYRSESYEQYF	TRBV10-3	TRBJ2-7	NA
CAIRQGGTEAFF	TRBV10-3	TRBJ1-1	NA
CASRLSTDTQYF	TRBV7-2	TRBJ2-3	NA
CASSLYGTGGREQFF	TRBV28	TRBJ2-1	TRBD1
CASSVLTSGSGTDTQYF	TRBV9	TRBJ2-3	TRBD2
CASSFGLAGAGELFF	TRBV27	TRBJ2-2	TRBD2
CASRRSTGELFF	TRBV4-1	TRBJ2-2	NA